The source of this T cell receptor beta chain is a study of early stage breast cancer tumors. Background on the study: About 70% of the 16 invasive tumors were ER+, PR+ and HER2-. Among some twelve ER+/PR+/HER2- tumors, eight were ductal, four lobular.

Study results and limitations: Commonly generated sequences made up most enriched TCRB sequences shared between patients.

The CDR3 covers 14 residues. Germline assignment: CDR1 SGHRS and CDR2 YFSETQ. With 2 bases removed from V and 5 bases from J, the gap between germline ends came to 11 bases. As regards this clone: Its matching antigen is unknown.

Blood replicates held 0.5 ug DNA, tumor or normal breast roughly 1.5 ug, two each. The data were produced by immunoSEQ multiplex PCR, yet TCRdb's version contains in-frame clones alone and is incomplete. The table shows 25,000 to 30,000 clones, with approximately 84% occurring only once. V gene TRBV5-1 combines with J gene TRBJ2-1; possibly TRBD2 for D (5 bases). Sample: blood. The TCR comes from a person between 45 and 65 years old with breast cancer. This chain's CDR3 is CASSFPGGHNEQFF. The CDR3 DNA sequence: TGCGCCAGCAGCTTCCCTGGAGGTCACAATGAGCAGTTCTTC.